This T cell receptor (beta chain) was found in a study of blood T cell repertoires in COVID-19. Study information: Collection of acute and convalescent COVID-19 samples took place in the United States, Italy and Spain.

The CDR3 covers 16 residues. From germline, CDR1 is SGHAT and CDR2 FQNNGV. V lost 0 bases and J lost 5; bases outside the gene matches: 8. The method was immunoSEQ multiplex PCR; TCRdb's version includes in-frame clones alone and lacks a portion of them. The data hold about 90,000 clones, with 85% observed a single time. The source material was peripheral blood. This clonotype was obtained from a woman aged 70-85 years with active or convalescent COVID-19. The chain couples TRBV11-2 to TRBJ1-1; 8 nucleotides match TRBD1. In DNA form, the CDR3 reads TGTGCCAGCAGCTTAGATCCCCAGGGGGCGGATACTGAAGCTTTCTTT. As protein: CASSLDPQGADTEAFF.